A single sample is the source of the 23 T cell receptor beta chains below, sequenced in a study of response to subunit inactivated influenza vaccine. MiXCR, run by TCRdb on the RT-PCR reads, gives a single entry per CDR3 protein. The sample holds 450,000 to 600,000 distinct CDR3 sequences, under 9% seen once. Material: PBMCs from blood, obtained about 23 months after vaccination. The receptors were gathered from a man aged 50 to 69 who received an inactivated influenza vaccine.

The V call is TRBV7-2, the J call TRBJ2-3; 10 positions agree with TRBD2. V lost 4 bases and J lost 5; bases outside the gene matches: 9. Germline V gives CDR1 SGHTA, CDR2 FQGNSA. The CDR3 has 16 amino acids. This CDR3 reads CASSSKSGGALDTQYF. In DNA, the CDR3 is TGTGCCAGCAGCTCAAAGAGCGGGGGGGCTTTAGATACGCAGTATTTT.

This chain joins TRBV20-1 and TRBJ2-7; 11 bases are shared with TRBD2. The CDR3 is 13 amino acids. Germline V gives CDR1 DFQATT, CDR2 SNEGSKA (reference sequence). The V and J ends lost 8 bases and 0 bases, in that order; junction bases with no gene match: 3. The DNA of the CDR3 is TGCAGTACTACTAGCGGGAGCTCCTACGAGCAGTACTTC. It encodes CSTTSGSSYEQYF.

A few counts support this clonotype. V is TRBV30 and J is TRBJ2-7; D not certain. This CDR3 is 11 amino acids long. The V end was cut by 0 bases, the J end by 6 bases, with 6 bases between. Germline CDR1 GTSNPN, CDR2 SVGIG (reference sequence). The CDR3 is CAWSVRVEQYF. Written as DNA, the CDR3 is TGTGCCTGGAGTGTAAGGGTCGAGCAGTACTTC.

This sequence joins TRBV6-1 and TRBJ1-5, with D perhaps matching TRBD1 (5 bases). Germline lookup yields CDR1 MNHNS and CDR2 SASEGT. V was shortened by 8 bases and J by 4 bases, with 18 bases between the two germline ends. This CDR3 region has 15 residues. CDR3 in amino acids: CASCPGNGGNQPQHF. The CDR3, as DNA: TGTGCCAGCTGTCCGGGCAACGGGGGGAATCAGCCCCAGCATTTT.

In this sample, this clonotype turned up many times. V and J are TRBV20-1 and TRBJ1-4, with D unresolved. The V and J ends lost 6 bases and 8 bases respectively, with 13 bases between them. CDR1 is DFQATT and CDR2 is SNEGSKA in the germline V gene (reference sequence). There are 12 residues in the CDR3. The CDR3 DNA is TGCAGTGCGCTAGCCGGGAGAGAAAAACTGTTTTTT. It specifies CSALAGREKLFF.

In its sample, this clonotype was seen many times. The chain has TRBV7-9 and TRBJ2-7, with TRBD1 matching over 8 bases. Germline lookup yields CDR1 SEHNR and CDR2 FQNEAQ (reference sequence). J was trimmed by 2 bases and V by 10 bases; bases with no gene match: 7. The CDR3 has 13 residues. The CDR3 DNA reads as TGTGCCACCCAGGGGGCTTCCACCTACGAGCAGTACTTC. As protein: CATQGASTYEQYF.

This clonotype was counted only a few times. The chain's CDR3 is CSALADTDTQYF. In DNA form, the CDR3 reads TGCAGTGCCCTAGCGGACACAGATACGCAGTATTTT. The chain combines TRBV20-1 with TRBJ2-3; 7 nucleotides agree with TRBD2. This CDR3 has 12 residues. CDR1 is DFQATT and CDR2 is SNEGSKA in the germline V gene (reference sequence). V was clipped by 6 bases and J by 2 bases; unmatched bases: 2.

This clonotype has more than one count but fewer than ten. CDR3 protein: CASSPRRTEDYEQYF. CDR3 sequence (DNA): TGTGCCAGCAGCCCAAGGCGGACGGAAGACTACGAGCAGTACTTC. The chain joins TRBV6-1 to TRBJ2-7; D not certain. The CDR3 runs 15 residues. V was cut by 6 bases and J by 3 bases, with 18 bases left in between. In germline, CDR1 is MNHNS, CDR2 SASEGT.

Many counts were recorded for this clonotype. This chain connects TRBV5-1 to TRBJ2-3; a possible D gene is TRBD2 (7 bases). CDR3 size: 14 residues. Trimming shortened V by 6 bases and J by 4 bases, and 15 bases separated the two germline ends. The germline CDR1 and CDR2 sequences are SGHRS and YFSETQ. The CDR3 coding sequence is TGCGCCAGCACCGAGAGGGGGGGCGCAGATACGCAGTATTTT. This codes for CASTERGGADTQYF.

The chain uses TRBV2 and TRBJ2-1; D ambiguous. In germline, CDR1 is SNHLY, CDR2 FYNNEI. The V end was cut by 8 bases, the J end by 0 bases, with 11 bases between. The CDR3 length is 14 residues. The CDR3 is CASDYLRSYNEQFF. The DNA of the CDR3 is TGTGCCAGCGATTACTTACGCTCCTACAATGAGCAGTTCTTC. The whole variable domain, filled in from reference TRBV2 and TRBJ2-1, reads EPEVTQTPSHQVTQMGQEVILRCVPISNHLYFYWYRQILGQKVEFLVSFYNNEISEKSEIFDDQFSVERPDGSNFTLKIRSTKLEDSAMYFCASDYLRSYNEQFFGPGTRLTVL.

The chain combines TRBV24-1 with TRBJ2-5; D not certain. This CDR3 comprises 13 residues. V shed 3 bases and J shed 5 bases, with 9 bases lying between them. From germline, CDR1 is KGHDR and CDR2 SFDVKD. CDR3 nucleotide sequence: TGTGCCACCAGTGATACCGTACCGGAGACCCAGTACTTC. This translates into CATSDTVPETQYF.

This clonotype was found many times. The CDR3 loop is CASSRAPDTDTQYF. The CDR3 region has the DNA TGCGCCAGCTCCAGGGCCCCAGACACAGATACGCAGTATTTT. The chain employs TRBV5-1 and TRBJ2-3, with a possible D match to TRBD1 (5 bases). The CDR3 covers 14 residues. The germline CDR1 and CDR2 sequences are SGHRS and YFSETQ. The germline V and J ends were trimmed by 7 bases and 2 bases, with 14 bases remaining between them.

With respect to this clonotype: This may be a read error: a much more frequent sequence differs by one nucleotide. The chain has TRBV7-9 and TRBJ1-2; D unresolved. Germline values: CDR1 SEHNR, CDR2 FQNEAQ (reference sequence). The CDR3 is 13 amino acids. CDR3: CASSSGVGYGYAF. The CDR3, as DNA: TGTGCCAGCAGCTCGGGTGTAGGCTATGGCTACGCCTTC.

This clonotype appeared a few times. This CDR3 reads CASSLGEGMGNQPQHF. The CDR3 DNA reads TGCGCCAGCAGCTTGGGAGAAGGGATGGGCAATCAGCCCCAGCATTTT. V and J are TRBV5-1 and TRBJ1-5, with D hard to call. V lost 0 bases to trimming and J lost 2 bases, with 12 bases between them. The germline V gene has CDR1 SGHRS and CDR2 YFSETQ. This CDR3 has 16 amino acids. Supplemented by reference TRBV5-1 and TRBJ1-5, the full variable domain reads KAGVTQTPRYLIKTRGQQVTLSCSPISGHRSVSWYQQTPGQGLQFLFEYFSETQRNKGNFPGRFSGRQFSNSRSEMNVSTLELGDSALYLCASSLGEGMGNQPQHFGDGTRLSIL.

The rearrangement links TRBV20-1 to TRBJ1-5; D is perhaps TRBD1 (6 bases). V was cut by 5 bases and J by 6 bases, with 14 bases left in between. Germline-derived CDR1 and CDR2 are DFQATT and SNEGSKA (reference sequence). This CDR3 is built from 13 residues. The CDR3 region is CSASDRIVQPQHF. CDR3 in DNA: TGCAGTGCTTCTGACAGGATCGTTCAGCCCCAGCATTTT.

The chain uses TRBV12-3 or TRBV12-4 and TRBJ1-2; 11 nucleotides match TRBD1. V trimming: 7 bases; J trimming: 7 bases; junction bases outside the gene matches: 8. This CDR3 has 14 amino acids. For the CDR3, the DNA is TGTGCCAGCACCACGGGACAGGGGGGATTTGGCTACACCTTC. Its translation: CASTTGQGGFGYTF.

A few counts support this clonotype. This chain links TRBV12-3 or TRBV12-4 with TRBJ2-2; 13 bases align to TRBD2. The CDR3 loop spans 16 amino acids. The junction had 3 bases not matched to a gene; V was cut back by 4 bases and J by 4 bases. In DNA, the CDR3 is TGTGCCAGCAGTTATGGGACTAGCGGGGTCACCGGGGAGCTGTTTTTT. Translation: CASSYGTSGVTGELFF.

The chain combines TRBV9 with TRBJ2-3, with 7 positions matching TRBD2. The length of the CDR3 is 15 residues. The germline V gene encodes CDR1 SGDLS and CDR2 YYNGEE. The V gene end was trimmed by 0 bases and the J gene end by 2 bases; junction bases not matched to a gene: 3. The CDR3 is CASSVGAGPTDTQYF. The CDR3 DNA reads TGTGCCAGCAGCGTAGGAGCGGGACCCACAGATACGCAGTATTTT. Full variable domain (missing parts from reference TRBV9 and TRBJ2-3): DSGVTQTPKHLITATGQRVTLRCSPRSGDLSVYWYQQSLDQGLQFLIQYYNGEERAKGNILERFSAQQFPDLHSELNLSSLELGDSALYFCASSVGAGPTDTQYFGPGTRLTVL.

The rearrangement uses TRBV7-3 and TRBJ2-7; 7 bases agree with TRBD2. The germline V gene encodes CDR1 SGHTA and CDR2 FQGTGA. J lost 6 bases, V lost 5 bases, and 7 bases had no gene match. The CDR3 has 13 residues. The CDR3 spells CASSRTRGGEQYF. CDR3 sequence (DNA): TGTGCCAGCAGCCGGACTAGAGGAGGCGAGCAGTACTTC.

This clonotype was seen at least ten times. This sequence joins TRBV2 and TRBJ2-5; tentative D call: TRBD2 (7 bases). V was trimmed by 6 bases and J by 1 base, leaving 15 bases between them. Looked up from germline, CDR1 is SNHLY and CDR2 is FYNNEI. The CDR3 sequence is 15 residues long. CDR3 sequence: CASRSRGALQETQYF. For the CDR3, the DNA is TGTGCCAGCAGGAGCCGGGGGGCCCTCCAAGAGACCCAGTACTTC.

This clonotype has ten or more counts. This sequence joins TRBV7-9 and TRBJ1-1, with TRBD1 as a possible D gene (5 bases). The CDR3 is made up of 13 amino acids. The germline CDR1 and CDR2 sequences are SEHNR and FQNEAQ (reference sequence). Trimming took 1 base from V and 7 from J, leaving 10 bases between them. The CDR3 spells CASSLVGAREAFF. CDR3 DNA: TGTGCCAGCAGCTTAGTAGGGGCCCGTGAAGCTTTCTTT.

The CDR3 DNA follows: TGTGCCAGCAGCCCCCAGCGGGGGGGACCCTACGAGCAGTACTTC. Protein sequence: CASSPQRGGPYEQYF. The chain links TRBV7-2 to TRBJ2-7; 10 bases align to TRBD2. The CDR3 extends over 15 amino acids. Germline V lookup: CDR1 SGHTA, CDR2 FQGNSA. V shed 5 bases and J 2 bases; nucleotides not matched to a gene: 6. The full variable domain, rest sourced from reference TRBV7-2 and TRBJ2-7, is GAGVSQSPSNKVTEKGKDVELRCDPISGHTALYWYRQSLGQGLEFLIYFQGNSAPDKSGLPSDRFSAERTGGSVSTLTIQRTQQEDSAVYLCASSPQRGGPYEQYFGPGTRLTVT.

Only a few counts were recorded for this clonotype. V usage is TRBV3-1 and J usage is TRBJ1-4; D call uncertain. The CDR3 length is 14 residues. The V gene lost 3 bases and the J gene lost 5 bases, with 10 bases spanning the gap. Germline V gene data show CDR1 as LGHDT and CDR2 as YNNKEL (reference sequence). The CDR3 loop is CASSQYRGNEKLFF. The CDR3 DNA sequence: TGTGCCAGCAGCCAGTACAGAGGGAATGAAAAACTGTTTTTT.